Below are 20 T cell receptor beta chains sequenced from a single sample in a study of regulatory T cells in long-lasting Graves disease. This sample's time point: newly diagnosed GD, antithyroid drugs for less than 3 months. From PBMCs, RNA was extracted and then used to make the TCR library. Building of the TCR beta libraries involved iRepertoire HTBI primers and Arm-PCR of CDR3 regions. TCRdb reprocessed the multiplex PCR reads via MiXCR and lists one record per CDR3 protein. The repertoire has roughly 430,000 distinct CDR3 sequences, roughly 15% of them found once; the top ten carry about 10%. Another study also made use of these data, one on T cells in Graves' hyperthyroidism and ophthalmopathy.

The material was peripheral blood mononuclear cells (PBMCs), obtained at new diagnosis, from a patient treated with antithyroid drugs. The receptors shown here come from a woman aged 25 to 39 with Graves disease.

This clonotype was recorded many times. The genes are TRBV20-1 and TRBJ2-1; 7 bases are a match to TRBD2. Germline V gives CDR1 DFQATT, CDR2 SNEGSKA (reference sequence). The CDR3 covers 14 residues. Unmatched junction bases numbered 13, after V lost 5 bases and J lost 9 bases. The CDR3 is CSAQVRGYFTEQFF. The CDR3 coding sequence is TGCAGTGCTCAGGTGCGGGGGTATTTCACTGAGCAGTTCTTC.

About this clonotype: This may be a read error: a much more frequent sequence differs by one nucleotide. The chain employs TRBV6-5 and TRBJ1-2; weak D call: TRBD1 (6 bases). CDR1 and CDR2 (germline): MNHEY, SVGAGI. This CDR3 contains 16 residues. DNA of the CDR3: TGTGCCGGCAGTTACTCGGCTGACGACAGGTTCTATGGCTACACCTTC. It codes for CAGSYSADDRFYGYTF.

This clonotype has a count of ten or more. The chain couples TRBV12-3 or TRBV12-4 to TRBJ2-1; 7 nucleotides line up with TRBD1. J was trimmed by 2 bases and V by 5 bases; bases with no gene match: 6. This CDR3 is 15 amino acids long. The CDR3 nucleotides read TGTGCCAGCAGTCCGCAGGGGGTCACCTACAATGAGCAGTTCTTC. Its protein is CASSPQGVTYNEQFF.

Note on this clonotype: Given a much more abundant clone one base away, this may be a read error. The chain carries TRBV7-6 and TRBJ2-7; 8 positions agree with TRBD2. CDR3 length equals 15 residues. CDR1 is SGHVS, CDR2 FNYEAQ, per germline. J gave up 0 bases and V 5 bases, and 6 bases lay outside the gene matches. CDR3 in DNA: TGTGCCAGCAGCCTTTCTAGCGGGCCCTCCTACGAGCAGTACTTC. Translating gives CASSLSSGPSYEQYF.

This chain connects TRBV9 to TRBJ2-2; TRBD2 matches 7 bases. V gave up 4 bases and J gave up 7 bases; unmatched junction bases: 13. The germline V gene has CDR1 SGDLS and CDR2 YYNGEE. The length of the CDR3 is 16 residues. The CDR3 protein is CASSSGLGRSIGELFF. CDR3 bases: TGTGCCAGCAGCTCCGGACTAGGACGGAGTATCGGGGAGCTGTTTTTT.

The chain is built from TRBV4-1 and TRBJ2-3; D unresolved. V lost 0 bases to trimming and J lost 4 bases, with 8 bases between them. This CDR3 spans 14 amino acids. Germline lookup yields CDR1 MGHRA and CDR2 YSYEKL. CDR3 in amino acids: CASSQEIRADTQYF. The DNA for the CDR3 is TGCGCCAGCAGCCAAGAAATTAGAGCAGATACGCAGTATTTT.

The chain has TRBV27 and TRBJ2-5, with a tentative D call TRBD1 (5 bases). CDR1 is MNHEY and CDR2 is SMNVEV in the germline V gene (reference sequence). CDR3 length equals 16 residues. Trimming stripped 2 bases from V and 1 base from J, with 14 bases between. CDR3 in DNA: TGTGCCAGCAGTTTAACAAATCCAGGGTTCCAAGAGACCCAGTACTTC. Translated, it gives CASSLTNPGFQETQYF.

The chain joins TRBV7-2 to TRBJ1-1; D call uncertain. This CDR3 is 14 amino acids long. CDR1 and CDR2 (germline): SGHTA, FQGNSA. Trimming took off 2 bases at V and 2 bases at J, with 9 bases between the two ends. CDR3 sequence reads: CASSLPLGNTEAFF. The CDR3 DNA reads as TGTGCCAGCAGCTTACCTCTGGGTAACACTGAAGCTTTCTTT. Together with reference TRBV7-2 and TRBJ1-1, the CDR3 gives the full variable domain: GAGVSQSPSNKVTEKGKDVELRCDPISGHTALYWYRQSLGQGLEFLIYFQGNSAPDKSGLPSDRFSAERTGGSVSTLTIQRTQQEDSAVYLCASSLPLGNTEAFFGQGTRLTVV.

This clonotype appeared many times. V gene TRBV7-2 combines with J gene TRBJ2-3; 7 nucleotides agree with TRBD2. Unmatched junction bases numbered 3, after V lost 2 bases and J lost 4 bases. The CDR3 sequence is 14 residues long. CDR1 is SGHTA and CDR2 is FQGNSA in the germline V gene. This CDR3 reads CASSLLAEPDTQYF. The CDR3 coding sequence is TGTGCCAGCAGCTTACTAGCGGAACCAGATACGCAGTATTTT.

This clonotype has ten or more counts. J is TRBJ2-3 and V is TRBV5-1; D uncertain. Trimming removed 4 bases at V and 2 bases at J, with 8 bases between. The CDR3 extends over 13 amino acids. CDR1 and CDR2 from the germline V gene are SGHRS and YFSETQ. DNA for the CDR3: TGCGCCAGCAGCGCCGACGTCACAGATACGCAGTATTTT. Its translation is CASSADVTDTQYF.

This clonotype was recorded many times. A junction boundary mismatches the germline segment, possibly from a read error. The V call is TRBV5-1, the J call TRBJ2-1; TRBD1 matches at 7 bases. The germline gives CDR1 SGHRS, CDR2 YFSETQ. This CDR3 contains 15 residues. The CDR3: CASSKDRPTYNEQFF. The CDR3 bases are TGTGCCAGCAGTAAGGACAGGCCGACCTACAATGAGCAGTTCTTC.

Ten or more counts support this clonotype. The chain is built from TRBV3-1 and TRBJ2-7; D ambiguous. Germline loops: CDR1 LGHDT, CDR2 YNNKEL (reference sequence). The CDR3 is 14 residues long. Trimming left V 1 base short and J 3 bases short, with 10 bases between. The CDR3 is CASSQGGFIYEQYF. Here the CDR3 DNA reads TGTGCCAGCAGCCAAGGGGGTTTTATCTACGAGCAGTACTTC.

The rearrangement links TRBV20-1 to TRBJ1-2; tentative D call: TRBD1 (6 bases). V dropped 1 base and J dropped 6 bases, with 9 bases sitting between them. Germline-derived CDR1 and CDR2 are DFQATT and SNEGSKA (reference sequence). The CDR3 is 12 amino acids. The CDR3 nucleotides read TGCAGTGCTAGAGGGACAGAGGATGGCTACACCTTC. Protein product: CSARGTEDGYTF.

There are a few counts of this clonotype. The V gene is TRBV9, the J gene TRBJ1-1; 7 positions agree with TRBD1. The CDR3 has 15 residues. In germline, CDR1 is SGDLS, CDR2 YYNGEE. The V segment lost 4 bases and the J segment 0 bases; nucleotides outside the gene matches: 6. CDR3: CASSPTGSMNTEAFF. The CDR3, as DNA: TGTGCCAGCAGCCCGACAGGGAGCATGAACACTGAAGCTTTCTTT. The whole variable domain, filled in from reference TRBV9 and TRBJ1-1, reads DSGVTQTPKHLITATGQRVTLRCSPRSGDLSVYWYQQSLDQGLQFLIQYYNGEERAKGNILERFSAQQFPDLHSELNLSSLELGDSALYFCASSPTGSMNTEAFFGQGTRLTVV.

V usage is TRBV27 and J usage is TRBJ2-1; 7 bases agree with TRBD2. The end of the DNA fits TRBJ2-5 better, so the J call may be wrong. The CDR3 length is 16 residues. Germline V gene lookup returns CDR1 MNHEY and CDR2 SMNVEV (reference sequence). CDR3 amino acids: CASSFYPTSEQETQYF. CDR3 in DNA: TGTGCCAGCAGTTTCTACCCCACTAGCGAGCAAGAGACCCAGTACTTC.

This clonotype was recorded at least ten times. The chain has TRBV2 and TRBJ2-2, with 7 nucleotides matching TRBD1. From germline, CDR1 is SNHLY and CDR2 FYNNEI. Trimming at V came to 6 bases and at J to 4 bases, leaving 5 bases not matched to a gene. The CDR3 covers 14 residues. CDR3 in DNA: TGTGCCAGCAGCGACACAGGGGCCACCGGGGAGCTGTTTTTT. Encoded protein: CASSDTGATGELFF.

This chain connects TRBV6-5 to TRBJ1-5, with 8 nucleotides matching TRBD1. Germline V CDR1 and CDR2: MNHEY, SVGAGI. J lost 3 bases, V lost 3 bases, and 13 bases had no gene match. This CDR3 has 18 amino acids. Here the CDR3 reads CASSYGGGQADPNQPQHF. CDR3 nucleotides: TGTGCCAGCAGTTATGGGGGGGGACAGGCCGACCCCAATCAGCCCCAGCATTTT.

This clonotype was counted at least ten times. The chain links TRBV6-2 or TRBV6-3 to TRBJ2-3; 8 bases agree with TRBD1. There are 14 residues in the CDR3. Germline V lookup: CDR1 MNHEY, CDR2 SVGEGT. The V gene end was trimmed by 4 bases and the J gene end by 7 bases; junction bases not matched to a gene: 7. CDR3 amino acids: CASSSGQAQNTQYF. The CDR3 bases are TGTGCCAGCAGTTCGGGACAGGCCCAAAATACGCAGTATTTT.

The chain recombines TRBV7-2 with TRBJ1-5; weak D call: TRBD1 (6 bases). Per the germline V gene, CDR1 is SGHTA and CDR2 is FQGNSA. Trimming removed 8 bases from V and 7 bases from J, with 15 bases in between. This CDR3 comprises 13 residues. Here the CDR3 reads CASGLEGDQPQHF. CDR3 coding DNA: TGTGCCAGCGGATTAGAGGGGGACCAGCCCCAGCATTTT. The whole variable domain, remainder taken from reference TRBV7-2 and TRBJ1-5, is GAGVSQSPSNKVTEKGKDVELRCDPISGHTALYWYRQSLGQGLEFLIYFQGNSAPDKSGLPSDRFSAERTGGSVSTLTIQRTQQEDSAVYLCASGLEGDQPQHFGDGTRLSIL.

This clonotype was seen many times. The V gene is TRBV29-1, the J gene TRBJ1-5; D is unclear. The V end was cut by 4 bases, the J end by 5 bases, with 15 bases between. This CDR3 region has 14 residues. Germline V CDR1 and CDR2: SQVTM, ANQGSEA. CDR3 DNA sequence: TGCAGCGTTGCGTCCACGGCTCCTGATCAGCCCCAGCATTTT. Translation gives CSVASTAPDQPQHF.